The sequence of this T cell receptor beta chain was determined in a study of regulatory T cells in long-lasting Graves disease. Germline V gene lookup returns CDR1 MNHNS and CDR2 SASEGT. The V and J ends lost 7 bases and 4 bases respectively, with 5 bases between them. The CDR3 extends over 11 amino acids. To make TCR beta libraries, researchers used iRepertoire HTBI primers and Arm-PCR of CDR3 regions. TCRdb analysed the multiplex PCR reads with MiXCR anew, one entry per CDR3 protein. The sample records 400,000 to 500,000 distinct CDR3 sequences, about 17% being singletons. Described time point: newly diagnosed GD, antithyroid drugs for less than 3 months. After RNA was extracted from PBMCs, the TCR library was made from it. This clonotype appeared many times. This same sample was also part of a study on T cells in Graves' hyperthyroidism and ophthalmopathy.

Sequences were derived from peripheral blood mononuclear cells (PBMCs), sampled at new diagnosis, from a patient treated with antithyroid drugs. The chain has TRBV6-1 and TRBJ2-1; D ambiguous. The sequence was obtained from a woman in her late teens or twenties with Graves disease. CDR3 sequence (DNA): TGTGCCAGCACCTCTTACAATGAGCAGTTCTTC. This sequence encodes CASTSYNEQFF.